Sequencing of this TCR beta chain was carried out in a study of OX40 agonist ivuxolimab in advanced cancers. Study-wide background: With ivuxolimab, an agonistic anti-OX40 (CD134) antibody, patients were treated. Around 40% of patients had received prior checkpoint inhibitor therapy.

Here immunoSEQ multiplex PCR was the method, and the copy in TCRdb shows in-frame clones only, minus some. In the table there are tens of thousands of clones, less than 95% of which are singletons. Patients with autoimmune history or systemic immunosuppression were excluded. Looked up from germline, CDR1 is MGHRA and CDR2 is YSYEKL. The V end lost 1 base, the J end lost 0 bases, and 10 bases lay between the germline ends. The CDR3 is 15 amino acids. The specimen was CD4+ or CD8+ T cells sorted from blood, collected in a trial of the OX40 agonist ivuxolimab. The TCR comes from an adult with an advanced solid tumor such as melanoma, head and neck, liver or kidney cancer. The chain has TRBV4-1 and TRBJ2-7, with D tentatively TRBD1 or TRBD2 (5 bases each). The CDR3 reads CASSQVRDGSYEQYF. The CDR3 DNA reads TGCGCCAGCAGCCAAGTTCGGGACGGCTCCTACGAGCAGTACTTC.